This entry features one T cell receptor beta chain sequence. Its cognate antigen is unknown. The study ran its PCR with 60 Vbeta and 13 Jbeta primers. The repertoire was sequenced with immunoSEQ multiplex PCR; TCRdb's copy has only in-frame clones and lacks some. The repertoire includes 150,000 or so clones, about 80% of them detected once, and 0.5% to 0.85% sits in the top ten. The data originate from a study of cytomegalovirus exposure and HLA in healthy donors. Study details: As an earlier analysis found, 150 million to 200 million T cells yielded over 95 million unique TCR beta sequences.

CDR1 is SEHNR, CDR2 FQNEAQ, per germline (reference sequence). The CDR3 is 15 amino acids. The germline V and J ends were trimmed by 1 base and 3 bases, with 9 bases remaining between them. Overall study findings and caveats: In a later analysis, TCR beta V- and J-gene trimming was associated with a missense DCLRE1C variant. Most subjects' HLA-A and HLA-B alleles were reportedly predicted from TCR beta sequences. CMV antigen specificity of a few CMV-associated chains was confirmed in vitro.

The rearrangement joins TRBV7-9 to TRBJ1-4, with unresolved D. This sequence was found in a male donor in good health and CMV-seronegative. The material sequenced was PBMCs. CDR3 DNA: TGTGCCAGCAGCTTAGACCAGCTAGCTAATGAAAAACTGTTTTTT. It yields the protein CASSLDQLANEKLFF.